The entry that follows covers one T cell receptor beta chain sequence. Germline V gene sequence: CDR1 SGHAT, CDR2 FQNNGV. The CDR3 spans 16 residues. Trimming cost V 5 bases and J 5 bases; bases outside gene matches: 14. Amplification of TCR alpha and beta CDR3 regions from RNA used iRepertoire nested multiplex PCR. A single record per CDR3 protein comes from TCRdb applying MiXCR to the multiplex PCR reads. The table lists fewer than 90,000 distinct CDR3 sequences, about 23% of them singletons. This specimen comes from a study of glioma-infiltrating T cells. This chain connects TRBV11-2 to TRBJ2-5, with TRBD1 matching 7 bases. The clonotype was recovered from a human donor with low-grade glioma or glioblastoma, undergoing nonglioma brain surgery, or in good health (not recorded which). The sequenced sample consisted of glioma tissue, nonneoplastic brain tissue, or PBMCs (not recorded which). The CDR3 loop reads CASSPRGRQGQETQYF. The DNA of the CDR3 is TGTGCCAGCAGCCCCAGGGGCCGACAGGGACAGGAGACCCAGTACTTC.